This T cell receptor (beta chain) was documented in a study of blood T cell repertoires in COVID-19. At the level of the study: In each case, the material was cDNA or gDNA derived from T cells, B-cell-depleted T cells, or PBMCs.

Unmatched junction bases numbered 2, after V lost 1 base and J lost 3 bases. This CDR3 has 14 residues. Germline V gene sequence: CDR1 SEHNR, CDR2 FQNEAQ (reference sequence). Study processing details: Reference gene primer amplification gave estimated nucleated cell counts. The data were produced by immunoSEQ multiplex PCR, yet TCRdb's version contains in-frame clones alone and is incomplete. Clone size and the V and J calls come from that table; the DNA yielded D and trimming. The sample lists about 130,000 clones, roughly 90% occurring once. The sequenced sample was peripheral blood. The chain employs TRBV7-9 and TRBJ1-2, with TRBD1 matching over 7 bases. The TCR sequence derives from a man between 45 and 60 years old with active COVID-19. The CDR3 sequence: CASSLGRGDYGYTF. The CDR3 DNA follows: TGTGCCAGCAGCTTAGGCAGGGGGGACTATGGCTACACCTTC.